The 13 T cell receptor beta chains presented below share a single source sample, sequenced in a study of blood T cell repertoires in COVID-19. Profiled with immunoSEQ multiplex PCR; TCRdb holds only in-frame clones, not every one. Altogether some 250,000 clones are present, around 86% being singletons, with the ten largest covering 9% to 15%. Sequences were obtained from peripheral blood. The receptors were gathered from a man older than 75 with acute or convalescent COVID-19.

J is TRBJ1-1 and V is TRBV9, with unresolved D. CDR1 is SGDLS and CDR2 is YYNGEE in the germline V gene. The CDR3 sequence is 11 residues long. V was trimmed by 0 bases and J by 5 bases, leaving 2 bases between them. CDR3 sequence (DNA): TGTGCCAGCAGCGTAGTAACTGAAGCTTTCTTT. Translating gives CASSVVTEAFF.

The chain couples TRBV2 to TRBJ1-3; no firm D call. The CDR3 extends over 14 amino acids. Germline V gives CDR1 SNHLY, CDR2 FYNNEI. Trimming removed 0 bases at V and 11 bases at J, with 14 bases between. In DNA, the CDR3 is TGTGCCAGCAGTGAAGCGCTTCCGAGGTCCGCCATATATTTT. Translation: CASSEALPRSAIYF.

The V call is TRBV7-9, the J call TRBJ2-3, with 11 bases aligning to TRBD2. The CDR3 runs 15 residues. V dropped 5 bases and J dropped 5; count of bases not matched to a gene: 6. Germline CDR1 is SEHNR and CDR2 is FQNEAQ (reference sequence). CDR3 sequence reads: CASSRLAGIGDTQYF. DNA of the CDR3: TGTGCCAGCAGCCGACTAGCGGGGATAGGAGATACGCAGTATTTT.

The rearrangement uses TRBV4-3 and TRBJ1-4, with a tentative D call TRBD1 (5 bases). V lost 1 base and J 7 bases, leaving 13 bases between the germline ends. CDR3 length equals 15 residues. Germline-derived CDR1 and CDR2 are LGHNA and YSLEER. In DNA, the CDR3 is TGCGCCAGCAGCCAAGTAGGCTCCGGGGGTGAAAAACTGTTTTTT. Encoded protein: CASSQVGSGGEKLFF.

The gene calls are TRBV13 and TRBJ2-7; 9 positions agree with TRBD1. CDR3 length: 16 residues. Germline assignment: CDR1 PRHDT and CDR2 FYEKMQ (reference sequence). The junction had 12 bases not matched to a gene; V was cut back by 5 bases and J by 4 bases. For the CDR3, the DNA is TGTGCCAGCAGCACTCAACGCGGGACAGGGTTTTACGAGCAGTACTTC. It is translated as CASSTQRGTGFYEQYF.

The chain carries TRBV2 and TRBJ2-5, with TRBD2 matching 9 bases. Germline V lookup: CDR1 SNHLY, CDR2 FYNNEI. Losses at the gene ends were 11 bases for V and 1 base for J; bases not matched to a gene: 8. The CDR3 covers 14 residues. The CDR3 region is CAGTSSGAQETQYF. The DNA of the CDR3 is TGTGCCGGGACCTCTAGCGGGGCCCAAGAGACCCAGTACTTC.

The chain couples TRBV5-4 to TRBJ2-2; TRBD2 matches 8 bases. The length of the CDR3 is 15 residues. Germline V gene lookup returns CDR1 SGHNT and CDR2 YYREEE (reference sequence). The J segment lost 1 base and the V segment lost 4 bases, leaving 3 bases of the junction unmatched. The CDR3 DNA reads TGTGCCAGCAGCCCGGGGGGGGTGAACACCGGGGAGCTGTTTTTT. Amino acid sequence: CASSPGGVNTGELFF.

This chain joins TRBV11-2 and TRBJ1-1, with unresolved D. With 1 base removed from V and 3 bases from J, the gap between germline ends came to 6 bases. Germline V gene data show CDR1 as SGHAT and CDR2 as FQNNGV. The CDR3 contains 13 residues. CDR3 sequence reads: CASSLGADTEAFF. CDR3 sequence (DNA): TGTGCCAGCAGCTTAGGGGCAGACACTGAAGCTTTCTTT.

There are a few counts of this clone. The chain joins TRBV19 to TRBJ1-2; 10 nucleotides match TRBD1. Trimming removed 5 bases from V and 0 bases from J; junction bases left unmatched: 6. This CDR3 contains 16 residues. CDR1 is LNHDA and CDR2 is SQIVND in the germline V gene (reference sequence). CDR3 sequence reads: CASSVGTGDPNYGYTF. CDR3 nucleotides: TGTGCCAGTAGTGTTGGGACAGGGGACCCTAACTATGGCTACACCTTC. The variable domain in full, with the rest retrieved from reference TRBV19 and TRBJ1-2, is DGGITQSPKYLFRKEGQNVTLSCEQNLNHDAMYWYRQDPGQGLRLIYYSQIVNDFQKGDIAEGYSVSREKKESFPLTVTSAQKNPTAFYLCASSVGTGDPNYGYTFGSGTRLTVV.

The rearrangement joins TRBV18 to TRBJ2-7; 8 positions match TRBD1. Losses at the gene ends were 4 bases for V and 3 bases for J; bases not matched to a gene: 5. CDR1 KGHSH and CDR2 LQKENI come from the germline V gene. The CDR3 has 14 residues. DNA for the CDR3: TGTGCCAGCTCACGAGGACAGGGCGGCTACGAGCAGTACTTC. Amino acid sequence: CASSRGQGGYEQYF. The whole variable domain, remainder taken from reference TRBV18 and TRBJ2-7, is NAGVMQNPRHLVRRRGQEARLRCSPMKGHSHVYWYRQLPEEGLKFMVYLQKENIIDESGMPKERFSAEFPKEGPSILRIQQVVRGDSAAYFCASSRGQGGYEQYFGPGTRLTVT.

V gene TRBV7-2 combines with J gene TRBJ1-3, with D uncertain. CDR1 and CDR2 from the germline V gene are SGHTA and FQGNSA. The CDR3 runs 16 residues. With 1 base removed from V and 8 bases from J, the gap between germline ends came to 18 bases. Here the CDR3 DNA reads TGTGCCAGCAGCTTAGGAGACGGGAGATTCGTGGACACCATATATTTT. Residues: CASSLGDGRFVDTIYF.

The gene calls are TRBV5-1 and TRBJ1-4, with D maybe TRBD1 (5 bases). V lost 2 bases to trimming and J lost 0 bases, with 8 bases between them. The CDR3 consists of 15 residues. The V gene's germline CDR1 is SGHRS and CDR2 YFSETQ. The CDR3 DNA sequence: TGCGCCAGCAGCTTTACGGGGGCAACTAATGAAAAACTGTTTTTT. Protein sequence: CASSFTGATNEKLFF.

The genes are TRBV18 and TRBJ1-6, with D possibly TRBD1 on 5 matching bases. Germline CDR1 and CDR2: KGHSH and LQKENI. The V gene lost 3 bases and the J gene lost 10 bases, with 16 bases spanning the gap. The CDR3 loop spans 15 amino acids. The CDR3 spells CASSPDSTGGSPLHF. CDR3 sequence (DNA): TGTGCCAGCTCACCCGATAGCACAGGAGGGTCACCCCTCCACTTT.